These 18 T cell receptor beta chains came from one sample sequenced in a study of T-cell memory formation after mild COVID-19. TCRdb independently ran MiXCR on the 5' RACE reads; one entry per CDR3 protein. The sample has 110,000 to 150,000 distinct CDR3 sequences; approximately 26% are singletons. Sample: PBMCs or a T cell subset sorted from them (not recorded which). The receptors originated from an adult woman who had mild COVID-19 (a few samples of this study predate the infection). Cell type and time point are not known.

V is TRBV4-3 and J is TRBJ2-3; D remains ambiguous. The germline V gene has CDR1 LGHNA and CDR2 YSLEER. This CDR3 comprises 15 residues. Trimming pared 1 base from V and 0 bases from J, leaving 8 bases between. CDR3 sequence: CASSQGSESTDTQYF. The CDR3 DNA follows: TGCGCCAGCAGCCAAGGTTCTGAGAGCACAGATACGCAGTATTTT.

The chain uses TRBV5-1 and TRBJ2-1; a possible D gene is TRBD1 (6 bases). Germline V gene sequence: CDR1 SGHRS, CDR2 YFSETQ. V lost 7 bases, J lost 5 bases, and 19 bases lay in between. The CDR3 runs to 15 residues. The CDR3 protein is CASGQGPSQNNEQFF. Here the CDR3 DNA reads TGCGCCAGCGGGCAGGGGCCGAGTCAAAACAATGAGCAGTTCTTC. The whole variable domain, remainder taken from reference TRBV5-1 and TRBJ2-1, is KAGVTQTPRYLIKTRGQQVTLSCSPISGHRSVSWYQQTPGQGLQFLFEYFSETQRNKGNFPGRFSGRQFSNSRSEMNVSTLELGDSALYLCASGQGPSQNNEQFFGPGTRLTVL.

Remarks on this clonotype: A much larger clone lies one base from this, so it may be a read error. The chain couples TRBV25-1 to TRBJ2-3; D not certain. Trimming took 6 bases from V and 4 from J, leaving 5 bases between them. This CDR3 contains 11 residues. Looked up from germline, CDR1 is MGHDK and CDR2 is SYGVNS. The CDR3, as DNA: TGTGCCAGCAGCGTCCCAGATACGCAGTATTTT. It encodes CASSVPDTQYF.

This clonotype was counted between two and nine times. V is TRBV6-1 and J is TRBJ2-1, with TRBD2 matching over 10 bases. CDR1 MNHNS and CDR2 SASEGT come from the germline V gene. V was clipped by 6 bases and J by 6 bases; unmatched bases: 2. There are 13 residues in the CDR3. CDR3 protein: CASRLAGRNEQFF. The CDR3 coding sequence is TGTGCCAGCAGACTAGCGGGACGCAATGAGCAGTTCTTC.

Written as DNA, the CDR3 is TGTGCCAGCAGCGTAGCCGTTGTCCCCCTAACCGGGACAGGGTATGAAAAACTGTTTTTT. It codes for CASSVAVVPLTGTGYEKLFF. The V and J genes are TRBV9 and TRBJ1-4; 9 bases are a match to TRBD1. The V gene's germline CDR1 is SGDLS and CDR2 YYNGEE. V shed 0 bases and J 6 bases; nucleotides not matched to a gene: 18. The CDR3 has 20 amino acids.

The chain joins TRBV7-6 to TRBJ2-3; D is possibly TRBD2 (6 bases). This CDR3 has 15 amino acids. Germline V lookup: CDR1 SGHVS, CDR2 FNYEAQ. V shed 5 bases and J shed 2 bases, with 14 bases lying between them. CDR3 coding DNA: TGTGCCAGCAGCCCTGAGGGAGGCCTCACAGATACGCAGTATTTT. Its protein is CASSPEGGLTDTQYF.

This clonotype was seen more than once but under ten times. The J gene is TRBJ2-1, the V gene TRBV2; 13 bases align to TRBD2. The CDR3 is 15 residues long. Trimming removed 8 bases from V and 1 base from J; junction bases left unmatched: 2. Looked up from germline, CDR1 is SNHLY and CDR2 is FYNNEI. As DNA, the CDR3 is TGTGCCAGCGGGACTAGCGGGGTGTCCTACAATGAGCAGTTCTTC. It translates to CASGTSGVSYNEQFF.

This clonotype has a handful of counts. J is TRBJ2-2 and V is TRBV7-6; the D is unclear. Germline loops: CDR1 SGHVS, CDR2 FNYEAQ. This CDR3 has 15 amino acids. The V end lost 3 bases, the J end lost 0 bases, and 8 bases lay between the germline ends. The CDR3 sequence is CASSFAGPNTGELFF. The CDR3 DNA sequence: TGTGCCAGCAGCTTCGCAGGACCGAACACCGGGGAGCTGTTTTTT.

This clonotype was detected many times. The V and J genes are TRBV20-1 and TRBJ1-2; no firm D call. CDR1 and CDR2 from the germline V gene are DFQATT and SNEGSKA (reference sequence). The CDR3 extends over 14 amino acids. V lost 0 bases and J 8 bases, leaving 16 bases between the germline ends. CDR3 coding DNA: TGCAGTGCTAGAGATTTCGTGGGGAGCCGGGGCTACACCTTC. Its translation is CSARDFVGSRGYTF.

This clonotype has only a few counts. This sequence joins TRBV2 and TRBJ1-1; the D is unclear. From germline, CDR1 is SNHLY and CDR2 FYNNEI. The germline V and J ends were trimmed by 7 bases and 5 bases, with 20 bases remaining between them. There are 15 residues in the CDR3. Here the CDR3 reads CASNQPEGAWTEAFF. CDR3 DNA: TGTGCCAGCAACCAGCCGGAGGGAGCGTGGACTGAAGCTTTCTTT.

This rearrangement joins TRBV4-1 to TRBJ1-1; 7 bases are shared with TRBD1. V shed 6 bases, J shed 1 base, and the junction held 11 bases outside the gene matches. The CDR3 extends over 16 amino acids. Germline CDR1 is MGHRA and CDR2 is YSYEKL. The CDR3 coding sequence is TGCGCCAGCAGTTCTTTTTTCAGGGGGGAGAACACTGAAGCTTTCTTT. Its protein is CASSSFFRGENTEAFF.

Only a few counts were recorded for this clonotype. The J gene is TRBJ2-3, the V gene TRBV20-1, with 10 bases that match TRBD2. CDR1 and CDR2 from the germline V gene are DFQATT and SNEGSKA (reference sequence). This CDR3 has 18 amino acids. The trim removed 3 bases at V and 0 bases at J, leaving 12 bases unmatched. The CDR3 here is CSARSPSGGDSSTDTQYF. In DNA, the CDR3 is TGCAGTGCTAGGTCCCCTAGCGGGGGAGACTCTAGCACAGATACGCAGTATTTT.

The J gene is TRBJ2-2, the V gene TRBV29-1; TRBD2 might be the D (5 bases). The CDR3 runs to 16 residues. V was shortened by 1 base and J by 0 bases, with 12 bases between the two germline ends. Germline V gene lookup returns CDR1 SQVTM and CDR2 ANQGSEA. The CDR3 sequence: CSVEGGSVANTGELFF. The DNA for the CDR3 is TGCAGCGTTGAAGGCGGTAGCGTCGCGAACACCGGGGAGCTGTTTTTT.

This clonotype has a handful of counts. The gene calls are TRBV7-6 and TRBJ2-5; D remains unclear. CDR1 SGHVS and CDR2 FNYEAQ come from the germline V gene. The CDR3 contains 15 residues. V lost 5 bases, J lost 4 bases, and 17 bases lay in between. CDR3 loop: CASSPARKTGETQYF. Written as DNA, the CDR3 is TGTGCCAGCAGCCCCGCGAGGAAAACTGGAGAGACCCAGTACTTC.

This clonotype was detected only a few times. V is TRBV3-1 and J is TRBJ2-1; the D call may be TRBD1 or TRBD2 (5 bases each). CDR3 length equals 16 residues. The germline V gene encodes CDR1 LGHDT and CDR2 YNNKEL (reference sequence). V shed 0 bases and J shed 0 bases, with 9 bases lying between them. The CDR3 here is CASSQEGESSYNEQFF. CDR3 bases: TGTGCCAGCAGCCAAGAAGGGGAGAGCTCCTACAATGAGCAGTTCTTC.

The chain has TRBV7-9 and TRBJ2-7; D is ambiguous. The ends were cut back, 4 bases at V and 6 bases at J, with 10 bases in the middle. Germline V gene data show CDR1 as SEHNR and CDR2 as FQNEAQ (reference sequence). The CDR3 is made up of 12 amino acids. The CDR3 here is CASSSGNVEQYF. CDR3 sequence (DNA): TGTGCCAGCAGCTCTGGCAACGTCGAGCAGTACTTC.

The V gene is TRBV7-9, the J gene TRBJ1-1; 8 nucleotides match TRBD1. The CDR3 sequence is 16 residues long. Germline-derived CDR1 and CDR2 are SEHNR and FQNEAQ (reference sequence). V dropped 4 bases and J dropped 4; count of bases not matched to a gene: 11. The DNA of the CDR3 is TGTGCCAGCAGCTCGACTAGGACAGGGAGGAGCACTGAAGCTTTCTTT. Its translation is CASSSTRTGRSTEAFF.

V and J are TRBV27 and TRBJ2-5; D ambiguous. CDR3 length: 15 amino acids. The V end lost 4 bases, the J end lost 2 bases, and 14 bases lay between the germline ends. Germline values: CDR1 MNHEY, CDR2 SMNVEV (reference sequence). The CDR3 is CASSSNALPQETQYF. CDR3 nucleotide sequence: TGTGCCAGCAGTTCGAATGCTCTTCCACAAGAGACCCAGTACTTC.